One and the same sample provided the 5 T cell receptor beta chains below, sequenced in a study of T cell changes during pregnancy in multiple sclerosis (dated by TCRdb to about 2019). Libraries were constructed by the immunoSEQ multiplex PCR assay. This is the immuneACCESS table as TCRdb keeps it, with only in-frame sequences that have V and J called. A part of the clones is gone; compared with another copy, unresolved V genes explain less than half, and the rest is unexplained. The sample records 100,000 or so clones, 91% of which are singletons. Clones ranked in the top ten supply 3.5% of the sample. The specimen comprised peripheral blood, sampled after pregnancy. These receptors were taken from a female donor with multiple sclerosis, enrolled in a pregnancy study.

This clone appeared a few times. The chain is built from TRBV9 and TRBJ1-6; no reliable D call. V was shortened by 3 bases and J by 0 bases, with 19 bases between the two germline ends. Looked up from germline, CDR1 is SGDLS and CDR2 is YYNGEE. This CDR3 has 19 amino acids. CDR3: CASSAPLDGKSSYNSPLHF. CDR3 nucleotide sequence: TGTGCCAGCAGCGCCCCTCTGGACGGGAAGAGCTCCTATAATTCACCCCTCCACTTT.

The rearrangement uses TRBV13 and TRBJ2-3; 7 bases match TRBD1. Germline V CDR1 and CDR2: PRHDT, FYEKMQ (reference sequence). The CDR3 is made up of 14 amino acids. V lost 3 bases and J lost 11; bases outside the gene matches: 11. CDR3 amino acids: CASSLDRSGWEQYF. The CDR3 bases are TGTGCCAGCAGCTTGGACAGGTCCGGGTGGGAGCAGTATTTT.

The rearrangement uses TRBV2 and TRBJ1-3, with D unclear. The V end was cut by 5 bases, the J end by 6 bases, with 8 bases between. CDR1 is SNHLY, CDR2 FYNNEI, per germline. This CDR3 region has 12 residues. The CDR3 protein is CASSSDLNTIYF. CDR3 nucleotides: TGTGCCAGCAGTTCCGACTTAAACACCATATATTTT.

The chain is built from TRBV9 and TRBJ2-2, with 7 bases lining up with TRBD1. Germline V lookup: CDR1 SGDLS, CDR2 YYNGEE. The CDR3 sequence is 13 residues long. CDR3 sequence (DNA): TGTGCGACCGGGACAGTAAACACCGGGGAGCTGTTTTTT. It yields the protein CATGTVNTGELFF.

The chain has TRBV11-3 and TRBJ2-1; 11 bases are a match to TRBD2. The V and J ends lost 5 bases and 5 bases, in that order; junction bases with no gene match: 5. This CDR3 is 15 amino acids long. Germline V gene sequence: CDR1 SGHNT, CDR2 YENEEA. The CDR3: CASSHSSGGNNEQFF. The DNA of the CDR3 is TGTGCCAGCAGCCATTCTAGCGGGGGGAACAATGAGCAGTTCTTC.